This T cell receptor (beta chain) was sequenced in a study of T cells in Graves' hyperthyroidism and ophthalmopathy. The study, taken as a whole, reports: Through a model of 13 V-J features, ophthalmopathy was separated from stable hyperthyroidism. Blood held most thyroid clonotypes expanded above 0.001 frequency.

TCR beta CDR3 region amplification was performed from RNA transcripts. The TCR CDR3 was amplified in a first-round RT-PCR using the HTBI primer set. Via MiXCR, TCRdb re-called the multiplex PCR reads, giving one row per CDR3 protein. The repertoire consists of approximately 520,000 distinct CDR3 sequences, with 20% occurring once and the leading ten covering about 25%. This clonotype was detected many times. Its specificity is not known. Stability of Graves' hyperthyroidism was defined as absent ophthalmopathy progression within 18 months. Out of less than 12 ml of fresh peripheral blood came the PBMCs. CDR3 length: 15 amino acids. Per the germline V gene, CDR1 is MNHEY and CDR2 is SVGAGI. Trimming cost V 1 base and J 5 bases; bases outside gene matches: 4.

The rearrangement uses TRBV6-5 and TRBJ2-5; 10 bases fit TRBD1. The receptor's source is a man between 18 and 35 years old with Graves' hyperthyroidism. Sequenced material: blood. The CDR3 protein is CASSYWTGGDETQYF. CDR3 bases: TGTGCCAGCAGTTACTGGACAGGGGGAGACGAGACCCAGTACTTC.